The sequence of this T cell receptor beta chain was determined in a study of cytomegalovirus exposure and HLA in healthy donors. The CDR3 totals 16 residues. V was pared by 0 bases and J by 10 bases, with 19 bases between. The V gene's germline CDR1 is KGHSH and CDR2 LQKENI. Primers: 60 Vbeta forward and 13 Jbeta reverse. Profiled with immunoSEQ multiplex PCR; TCRdb holds only in-frame clones, not every one. The sample has some 120,000 clones, 75% to 80% seen once. The receptor's source is a woman in her 40s in good health and CMV-seronegative. Material for sequencing was PBMCs. The chain couples TRBV18 to TRBJ1-5; tentatively, D is TRBD1 (6 bases). This CDR3 reads CASSPPVGRGGGPQHF. The CDR3 coding sequence is TGTGCCAGCTCACCACCGGTGGGCAGGGGAGGGGGTCCCCAGCATTTT.